Below, 19 T cell receptor beta chains from the same sample are listed, as sequenced in a study of ipilimumab plus nivolumab after autologous stem cell transplantation. Sequencing was performed with immunoSEQ multiplex PCR; in TCRdb, only in-frame clones are kept and a portion is missing. The data show approximately 80,000 clones, 75% to 85% seen once. This sample comprised PBMCs, obtained in a trial of ipilimumab plus nivolumab as post-transplant consolidation. These receptors all stem from a male donor with diffuse large B-cell lymphoma.

V is TRBV29-1 and J is TRBJ2-5; D is possibly TRBD1 (5 bases). Judging by the DNA end, TRBJ2-7 fits better; the J call may be wrong. This CDR3 contains 12 residues. Germline loops: CDR1 SQVTM, CDR2 ANQGSEA. The CDR3 DNA follows: TGCAGCGTTGTGAAGGGGCCCTACGAGCAGTACTTC. This gives the protein CSVVKGPYEQYF.

This rearrangement joins TRBV11-2 to TRBJ2-1; 11 bases map to TRBD2. The germline V gene encodes CDR1 SGHAT and CDR2 FQNNGV. V was pared by 5 bases and J by 5 bases, with 5 bases of the junction left unmatched. The CDR3 is 15 amino acids. CDR3 bases: TGTGCCAGCAGCGTTTCGGGACTAGCGGACAATGAGCAGTTCTTC. Protein product: CASSVSGLADNEQFF.

DNA of the CDR3: TGTGCCAGCAGTAGACGGGTAGCGGGAAACACCATATATTTT. Translated, it gives CASSRRVAGNTIYF. The chain uses TRBV2 and TRBJ1-3; the D is unclear. The CDR3 totals 14 residues. Germline V gene sequence: CDR1 SNHLY, CDR2 FYNNEI. V lost 5 bases, J lost 4 bases, and 12 bases lay in between. Full variable domain (missing parts from reference TRBV2 and TRBJ1-3): EPEVTQTPSHQVTQMGQEVILRCVPISNHLYFYWYRQILGQKVEFLVSFYNNEISEKSEIFDDQFSVERPDGSNFTLKIRSTKLEDSAMYFCASSRRVAGNTIYFGEGSWLTVV.

This chain connects TRBV6-1 to TRBJ2-1; D might be TRBD1 (8 bases). Germline V gene data show CDR1 as MNHNS and CDR2 as SASEGT. CDR3 length: 15 residues. V was pared by 6 bases and J by 3 bases, with 15 bases between. The CDR3 reads CASSGYRGGYNEQFF. The CDR3 DNA follows: TGTGCCAGCAGCGGGTACAGGGGGGGCTACAATGAGCAGTTCTTC.

With regard to this clone: The sample contains more than one DNA sequence encoding this CDR3. The chain uses TRBV5-1 and TRBJ1-5; 8 positions match TRBD1. In germline, CDR1 is SGHRS, CDR2 YFSETQ. Trimming removed 4 bases from V and 7 bases from J; junction bases left unmatched: 13. The CDR3 extends over 16 amino acids. For the CDR3, the DNA is TGCGCCAGCAGCCCGGGACAGGCTGCGCCAGAGCAGCCCCAGCATTTT. It codes for CASSPGQAAPEQPQHF. The full variable domain, its missing parts supplied by reference TRBV5-1 and TRBJ1-5, is KAGVTQTPRYLIKTRGQQVTLSCSPISGHRSVSWYQQTPGQGLQFLFEYFSETQRNKGNFPGRFSGRQFSNSRSEMNVSTLELGDSALYLCASSPGQAAPEQPQHFGDGTRLSIL.

V usage is TRBV7-9 and J usage is TRBJ1-2; D ambiguous. With 6 bases removed from V and 6 bases from J, the gap between germline ends came to 14 bases. The CDR3 runs to 13 residues. The germline gives CDR1 SEHNR, CDR2 FQNEAQ (reference sequence). The CDR3 nucleotides read TGTGCCAGCAGTCAACAGAATAGGAATGGCTACACCTTC. Translated, it gives CASSQQNRNGYTF.

CDR3 sequence (DNA): TGTGCCTGGAGTGTAATAGGGACTGGGGCCAACGTCCTGACTTTC. Encoded protein: CAWSVIGTGANVLTF. This sequence joins TRBV30 and TRBJ2-6; no reliable D call. The germline V gene encodes CDR1 GTSNPN and CDR2 SVGIG (reference sequence). Trimming took off 0 bases at V and 2 bases at J, with 8 bases between the two ends. This CDR3 contains 15 residues.

In DNA, the CDR3 is TGTGCCAGCAGCCTGACTAGCGGGGGTGGAGATACGCAGTATTTT. Its protein is CASSLTSGGGDTQYF. V gene TRBV27 combines with J gene TRBJ2-3, with 12 bases matching TRBD2. With V trimmed by 6 bases and J by 5 bases, 6 bases remained unmatched. Germline CDR1 is MNHEY and CDR2 is SMNVEV (reference sequence). CDR3 size: 15 residues.

The V call is TRBV25-1, the J call TRBJ1-1; possibly TRBD1 for D (5 bases). Germline V gene sequence: CDR1 MGHDK, CDR2 SYGVNS. Between the trimmed V and J ends, which lost 2 bases and 11 bases, there was a span of 15 bases. CDR3 size: 13 residues. The CDR3 sequence is CASSETGLSRAFF. CDR3 DNA sequence: TGTGCCAGCAGTGAAACAGGTCTAAGTAGGGCTTTCTTT.

This chain connects TRBV9 to TRBJ2-6, with 9 nucleotides matching TRBD1. V trimming: 3 bases; J trimming: 2 bases; junction bases outside the gene matches: 6. Germline CDR1 reads SGDLS; CDR2 reads YYNGEE. CDR3 length: 17 residues. As DNA, the CDR3 is TGTGCCAGCAGCGCCCACAGGGGGCTGCCTGGGGCCAACGTCCTGACTTTC. Translation: CASSAHRGLPGANVLTF.

This clone was seen more than once but under ten times. The CDR3 bases are TGTGCCAGCCGACCTATAACGACCGGGGAGCTGTTTTTT. It specifies CASRPITTGELFF. The chain couples TRBV2 to TRBJ2-2; the D is unclear. Germline CDR1 and CDR2: SNHLY and FYNNEI. The CDR3 has 13 amino acids. V lost 8 bases and J 5 bases, leaving 12 bases between the germline ends.

J is TRBJ1-5 and V is TRBV6-5; D gene ambiguous. The CDR3 extends over 15 amino acids. The germline V gene has CDR1 MNHEY and CDR2 SVGAGI. V lost 0 bases to trimming and J lost 9 bases, with 15 bases between them. CDR3 region: CASSYSSSGLPPQHF. The CDR3 DNA sequence: TGTGCCAGCAGTTACTCGAGTTCGGGTCTCCCGCCCCAGCATTTT.

V usage is TRBV30 and J usage is TRBJ1-1; D is possibly TRBD1 (5 bases). Germline CDR1 GTSNPN, CDR2 SVGIG (reference sequence). Trimming removed 4 bases from V and 5 bases from J, with 11 bases in between. The CDR3 has 12 residues. In DNA form, the CDR3 reads TGTGCCTGGACTCAGAGGGGTACTGAAGCTTTCTTT. Its protein product is CAWTQRGTEAFF.

This rearrangement joins TRBV5-1 to TRBJ1-5; D gene ambiguous. The CDR3 consists of 14 residues. CDR1 and CDR2 from the germline V gene are SGHRS and YFSETQ. V lost 0 bases and J lost 9, with 13 bases in between. CDR3 nucleotide sequence: TGCGCCAGCAGCTTGGGGGAGGGCCAAGGGCCCCAGCATTTT. Translated: CASSLGEGQGPQHF.

The chain employs TRBV7-2 and TRBJ1-4; D is possibly TRBD1 (6 bases). The V and J ends lost 6 bases and 5 bases respectively, with 13 bases between them. The CDR3 is made up of 14 amino acids. Germline V gene sequence: CDR1 SGHTA, CDR2 FQGNSA. CDR3 protein: CASRLRRGNEKLFF. DNA for the CDR3: TGTGCCAGCAGACTACGAAGGGGGAATGAAAAACTGTTTTTT.

This clone has a count of ten or more. The CDR3: CASSQGAGVRNEQFF. The CDR3 DNA reads as TGTGCCAGCAGCCAAGGCGCGGGGGTCAGGAATGAGCAGTTCTTC. The rearrangement uses TRBV4-2 and TRBJ2-1, with TRBD2 matching 7 bases. The junction had 7 bases not matched to a gene; V was cut back by 1 base and J by 7 bases. The CDR3 consists of 15 residues. The V gene's germline CDR1 is LGHNA and CDR2 YNFKEQ.

This clone was picked up one time. The CDR3 reads CASSDSLGGARRFF. DNA for the CDR3: TGTGCCAGCAGTGACTCCTTAGGGGGGGCCCGACGGTTCTTC. This chain connects TRBV6-4 to TRBJ2-1; D may be TRBD2 (7 bases). The V gene's germline CDR1 is MRHNA and CDR2 SNTAGT. This CDR3 has 14 residues. Trimming left V 0 bases short and J 15 bases short, with 18 bases between.

This clone was counted at least ten times. This chain uses TRBV2 with TRBJ1-2; D call uncertain. The germline V gene has CDR1 SNHLY and CDR2 FYNNEI. The CDR3 totals 13 residues. Deletions cut 7 bases from V and 4 bases from J, with 13 bases between. The DNA for the CDR3 is TGTGCCAGCAAAGGCTCCGGAGGCTATGGCTACACCTTC. Its protein product is CASKGSGGYGYTF.

This chain uses TRBV7-9 with TRBJ2-5; 9 bases map to TRBD2. Per the germline V gene, CDR1 is SEHNR and CDR2 is FQNEAQ (reference sequence). V dropped 5 bases and J dropped 1; count of bases not matched to a gene: 8. This CDR3 region has 16 residues. CDR3 residues: CASSPNSGGPQETQYF. CDR3 nucleotides: TGTGCCAGCAGCCCGAACAGCGGGGGGCCCCAAGAGACCCAGTACTTC.